The 26 T cell receptor beta chains presented below share a single source sample, sequenced in a study of T cells after yellow fever vaccination. MiXCR, run by TCRdb on the 5' RACE reads, gives a single entry per CDR3 protein. The data show 320,000 or so distinct CDR3 sequences, with 8.1% seen just once and around 17% held by the top ten. This specimen consisted of PBMCs, obtained 35 to 50 days after the first yellow fever vaccination. The receptors were gathered from a man between 18 and 29 years old who received the YFV17D yellow fever vaccine.

The CDR3 region is CASMETVVSGNTIYF. Here the CDR3 DNA reads TGTGCCAGCATGGAGACAGTGGTCTCTGGAAACACCATATATTTT. This chain uses TRBV12-3 or TRBV12-4 with TRBJ1-3, with D perhaps TRBD1 (5 bases). Trimming left V 7 bases short and J 0 bases short, with 13 bases between. The length of the CDR3 is 15 residues.

This clonotype was seen more than once but under ten times. The V and J genes are TRBV5-1 and TRBJ2-3; tentatively, D is TRBD1 (5 bases). V was clipped by 2 bases and J by 1 base, with 8 bases between them. The germline gives CDR1 SGHRS, CDR2 YFSETQ. This CDR3 is 14 amino acids long. The CDR3 loop is CASSFLQGTDTQYF. The CDR3 DNA sequence: TGCGCCAGCAGCTTTTTACAGGGCACAGATACGCAGTATTTT.

This clonotype was observed a few times. This chain uses TRBV7-3 with TRBJ2-2; D assignment may be TRBD1 or TRBD2 (6 bases each). The germline V and J ends were trimmed by 5 bases and 4 bases, with 14 bases remaining between them. The CDR3 extends over 15 amino acids. Germline CDR1 is SGHTA and CDR2 is FQGTGA. CDR3 region: CASSVGGGPTGELFF. The CDR3 DNA follows: TGTGCCAGCAGCGTCGGTGGGGGGCCCACCGGGGAGCTGTTTTTT.

V gene TRBV7-9 combines with J gene TRBJ1-5; the D gene is possibly TRBD1 (5 bases). The V gene lost 2 bases and the J gene lost 2 bases, with 10 bases spanning the gap. The CDR3 is 15 amino acids. In germline, CDR1 is SEHNR, CDR2 FQNEAQ (reference sequence). DNA for the CDR3: TGTGCCAGCAGCTTATATGGGGGAGGCAATCAGCCCCAGCATTTT. Residues: CASSLYGGGNQPQHF.

The table lists this clonotype with a few counts. This chain joins TRBV6-2 or TRBV6-3 and TRBJ2-3; a possible D gene is TRBD1 (5 bases). The germline CDR1 and CDR2 sequences are MNHEY and SVGEGT. Trimming stripped 0 bases from V and 9 bases from J, with 16 bases between. CDR3 length equals 15 residues. CDR3 protein: CASSYSTPGRVTQYF. The CDR3 nucleotides are TGTGCCAGCAGTTACTCGACCCCGGGCAGGGTGACGCAGTATTTT.

This clonotype turned up a few times. This chain joins TRBV29-1 and TRBJ1-4; 11 bases agree with TRBD1. Losses at the gene ends were 4 bases for V and 2 bases for J; bases not matched to a gene: 3. Germline V gene data show CDR1 as SQVTM and CDR2 as ANQGSEA. This CDR3 has 15 residues. The CDR3 coding sequence is TGCAGCGTTGGGACAGGGGGCAAGACTAATGAAAAACTGTTTTTT. This sequence encodes CSVGTGGKTNEKLFF.

The chain combines TRBV20-1 with TRBJ1-5, with D perhaps matching TRBD1 (5 bases). CDR1 DFQATT and CDR2 SNEGSKA come from the germline V gene (reference sequence). This CDR3 region has 15 residues. The ends were cut back, 0 bases at V and 4 bases at J, with 13 bases in the middle. As DNA, the CDR3 is TGCAGTGCTAGAGATCAGCGGGGCGGTAATCAGCCCCAGCATTTT. It translates to CSARDQRGGNQPQHF.

The V call is TRBV20-1, the J call TRBJ1-4; unclear D gene. V shed 4 bases and J shed 2 bases, with 8 bases lying between them. The CDR3 loop spans 13 amino acids. CDR1 DFQATT and CDR2 SNEGSKA come from the germline V gene (reference sequence). CDR3 protein: CSANPRTNEKLFF. The CDR3 DNA sequence: TGCAGTGCTAATCCACGGACTAATGAAAAACTGTTTTTT.

V usage is TRBV12-3 or TRBV12-4 and J usage is TRBJ1-2, with 9 bases that match TRBD1. After removal of 6 bases from V and 10 bases from J, the junction contained 9 bases not matched to a gene. There are 13 residues in the CDR3. CDR3 residues: CASRVSGTGIYTF. The CDR3 DNA sequence: TGTGCCAGCAGGGTCTCCGGGACAGGGATCTACACCTTC.

This clonotype was seen more than once but under ten times. The J gene is TRBJ2-3, the V gene TRBV29-1, with 14 bases aligning to TRBD2. The CDR3 length is 16 residues. Germline CDR1 reads SQVTM; CDR2 reads ANQGSEA. V dropped 3 bases and J dropped 0; count of bases not matched to a gene: 2. CDR3 coding DNA: TGCAGCGTTGATGGGACTAGCGGGGGTAGCACAGATACGCAGTATTTT. Protein product: CSVDGTSGGSTDTQYF.

This clonotype was observed many times. This rearrangement joins TRBV7-2 to TRBJ2-5; 9 bases fit TRBD1. Per germline, CDR1 SGHTA and CDR2 FQGNSA. The V segment lost 5 bases and the J segment 5 bases; nucleotides outside the gene matches: 15. The CDR3 is 17 residues long. The CDR3 bases are TGTGCCAGCAGCGGCCTAACCGGGACAGGGTCGATGGAGACCCAGTACTTC. Protein sequence: CASSGLTGTGSMETQYF.

The chain joins TRBV11-3 to TRBJ2-5, with D perhaps TRBD2 (6 bases). CDR3 length: 13 amino acids. V gave up 2 bases and J gave up 4 bases, with 8 bases separating them. Germline V gives CDR1 SGHNT, CDR2 YENEEA. The CDR3 here is CASSLYGGETQYF. CDR3 DNA: TGTGCCAGCAGCTTATACGGGGGAGAGACCCAGTACTTC.

This clonotype has just a few counts. The rearrangement joins TRBV29-1 to TRBJ1-2; no clear D. Germline assignment: CDR1 SQVTM and CDR2 ANQGSEA. V lost 5 bases and J 1 base, leaving 11 bases between the germline ends. The CDR3 is 13 amino acids. The CDR3 coding sequence is TGCAGCGTTTCCCGGTCGAATAACTATGGCTACACCTTC. It specifies CSVSRSNNYGYTF.

The V call is TRBV28, the J call TRBJ1-1; perhaps TRBD1 as D (5 bases). The germline CDR1 and CDR2 sequences are MDHEN and SYDVKM. The CDR3 spans 14 residues. V was trimmed by 6 bases and J by 4 bases, leaving 15 bases between them. The CDR3 bases are TGTGCCAGCAGCCTCCCCGGGGGGAGCACTGAAGCTTTCTTT. Protein: CASSLPGGSTEAFF.

This clonotype was found many times. The chain uses TRBV5-1 and TRBJ1-1; a weak D match, TRBD1 (5 bases). V lost 3 bases and J lost 1, with 10 bases in between. The CDR3 loop spans 14 amino acids. Germline CDR1 SGHRS, CDR2 YFSETQ. This CDR3 reads CASSSGHSNTEAFF. CDR3 sequence (DNA): TGCGCCAGCAGCTCTGGACACTCGAACACTGAAGCTTTCTTT. The entire variable domain, with the rest obtained from reference TRBV5-1 and TRBJ1-1, is as follows: KAGVTQTPRYLIKTRGQQVTLSCSPISGHRSVSWYQQTPGQGLQFLFEYFSETQRNKGNFPGRFSGRQFSNSRSEMNVSTLELGDSALYLCASSSGHSNTEAFFGQGTRLTVV.

The chain links TRBV20-1 to TRBJ2-5, with TRBD1 identical over 8 bases. With V trimmed by 5 bases and J by 2 bases, 10 bases remained unmatched. The CDR3 has 15 residues. Germline CDR1 reads DFQATT; CDR2 reads SNEGSKA (reference sequence). For the CDR3, the DNA is TGCAGTGCTGACCCTCGGGACAGGAGTCAAGAGACCCAGTACTTC. It is translated as CSADPRDRSQETQYF.

Ten or more counts support this clonotype. The chain joins TRBV3-1 to TRBJ2-3; 10 bases are shared with TRBD2. The germline gives CDR1 LGHDT, CDR2 YNNKEL (reference sequence). The CDR3 has 14 residues. V shed 10 bases and J 0 bases; nucleotides not matched to a gene: 4. DNA of the CDR3: TGTGCCACACTAGCGGGGATTAGCACAGATACGCAGTATTTT. Encoded protein: CATLAGISTDTQYF.

Only a few counts were recorded for this clonotype. This chain connects TRBV20-1 to TRBJ2-5, with 10 bases lining up with TRBD2. Losses at the gene ends were 6 bases for V and 2 bases for J; bases not matched to a gene: 3. Germline V lookup: CDR1 DFQATT, CDR2 SNEGSKA (reference sequence). This CDR3 has 13 residues. This CDR3 is CSALTSGQETQYF. The CDR3 DNA reads as TGCAGTGCATTGACTAGCGGGCAAGAGACCCAGTACTTC.

This clonotype turned up a few times. The chain employs TRBV5-4 and TRBJ2-5; D is perhaps TRBD1 or TRBD2 (5 bases each). CDR3 length equals 14 residues. The V gene's germline CDR1 is SGHNT and CDR2 YYREEE (reference sequence). V gave up 4 bases and J gave up 3 bases, with 13 bases separating them. The CDR3 DNA follows: TGTGCCAGCAGCCCGGGGACGGCCGAAGAGACCCAGTACTTC. Its protein product is CASSPGTAEETQYF.

The V gene is TRBV20-1, the J gene TRBJ2-5, with TRBD2 matching 8 bases. The CDR3 totals 14 residues. Germline trimming cut 6 bases from V and 6 bases from J; bases unmatched to any gene: 12. CDR1 and CDR2 from the germline V gene are DFQATT and SNEGSKA (reference sequence). The CDR3 nucleotides are TGCAGTGCGGAAAAAGCGGGGGCCATGAAGACCCAGTACTTC. Translated, it gives CSAEKAGAMKTQYF.

Written as DNA, the CDR3 is TGTGCCAGCAGTTCGGCCCGCTTGGGGGGCACAGATACGCAGTATTTT. Its translation: CASSSARLGGTDTQYF. This chain joins TRBV6-5 and TRBJ2-3; D may be TRBD1 or TRBD2 (5 bases each). Trimming stripped 4 bases from V and 1 base from J, with 15 bases between. The CDR3 extends over 16 amino acids. Germline V gene lookup returns CDR1 MNHEY and CDR2 SVGAGI.

This clonotype was detected a few times. The genes are TRBV7-2 and TRBJ1-2; TRBD1 matches at 7 bases. The CDR3 is 17 amino acids. J gave up 0 bases and V 4 bases, and 11 bases lay outside the gene matches. CDR1 and CDR2 (germline): SGHTA, FQGNSA. CDR3 nucleotide sequence: TGTGCCAGCAGCTCGACAGGGACACGGACAGCTAACTATGGCTACACCTTC. This sequence encodes CASSSTGTRTANYGYTF.

The chain recombines TRBV29-1 with TRBJ1-1; D unresolved. The CDR3 loop spans 12 amino acids. Trimming stripped 5 bases from V and 1 base from J, with 8 bases between. Germline V gives CDR1 SQVTM, CDR2 ANQGSEA. The CDR3 is CSVWVQNTEAFF. In nucleotides, the CDR3 is TGCAGCGTTTGGGTCCAGAACACTGAAGCTTTCTTT.

The chain joins TRBV4-3 to TRBJ2-1; D unresolved. CDR1 and CDR2 (germline): LGHNA, YSLEER. Trimming cost V 1 base and J 5 bases, with 6 bases left between them. The CDR3 is made up of 13 amino acids. The CDR3 nucleotides read TGCGCCAGCAGCCAAGGAAAAGACAATGAGCAGTTCTTC. It codes for CASSQGKDNEQFF.

The chain couples TRBV20-1 to TRBJ1-5; 7 nucleotides line up with TRBD1. Germline V gene lookup returns CDR1 DFQATT and CDR2 SNEGSKA (reference sequence). Unmatched junction bases numbered 8, after V lost 6 bases and J lost 6 bases. The CDR3 has 13 residues. This CDR3 is CSATRGVSQPQHF. For the CDR3, the DNA is TGCAGTGCGACCAGGGGGGTATCTCAGCCCCAGCATTTT.

A few counts support this clonotype. The V gene is TRBV6-5, the J gene TRBJ2-7, with TRBD1 matching over 8 bases. V lost 4 bases and J lost 6; bases outside the gene matches: 8. The germline V gene encodes CDR1 MNHEY and CDR2 SVGAGI. The CDR3 length is 14 residues. The chain's CDR3 is CASSLSGGDPEQYV. The CDR3 nucleotides read TGTGCCAGCAGTTTGTCAGGGGGCGACCCCGAGCAGTACGTC.